The T cell receptor (beta chain) described here comes from a study of STAT5B mutations in CD4+ large granular lymphocyte leukemia. This clone occurred once. Its antigen remains unidentified. The CDR3 contains 15 residues. Germline assignment: CDR1 SGHTA and CDR2 FQGNSA. The V end was cut by 2 bases, the J end by 8 bases, with 16 bases between. As originally analysed: Productive clonotypes were detectable down to 2.59 x 10-5 frequency. The table came from immunoSEQ multiplex PCR; TCRdb's copy has only in-frame clones and leaves some out. V, J and clone size reflect that table, while D and trimming were determined from the DNA. The sample holds 30,000 to 40,000 clones, approximately 90% seen once. Study outcomes and limitations: 8/27 top patient clones versus 2/35 control clones were TRBV06-family.

The sample was CD4+ T cells from blood buffy coats. The rearrangement links TRBV7-2 to TRBJ1-3; weak D call: TRBD1 (6 bases). This receptor was identified in a human donor in good health. The CDR3 here is CASSLTREGGDTIYF. The CDR3 coding sequence is TGTGCCAGCAGCTTAACCCGGGAGGGGGGAGACACCATATATTTT.